This is a list of T cell receptor beta chains from one sample in a study of control samples from healthy donors and cancer patients. Data came from immunoSEQ multiplex PCR; TCRdb stores just in-frame clones and leaves some out. The top ten hold 11% to 15% of the sample, which has about 130,000 clones, just under 95% seen once. The sequencing sample was made of PBMCs. The receptor set was obtained from a man aged 55 to 69 with colorectal cancer. The CDR3 runs from the conserved cysteine through the conserved F or W. The D gene is left open where the match is weak. The listing skips clone size in some rows; elsewhere it reads once, few, many or a size class.

>14|TRBV3-1/TRBV3-2|.|.|TRBJ1-1
CASRLRATNTEAFF
TGTGCCAGCAGGCTCAGGGCCACGAACACTGAAGCTTTCTTT
>15|TRBV7-8|.|.|TRBJ1-5
CASSLVVGDHQPQHF
TGTGCCAGCAGCTTAGTGGTAGGGGATCATCAGCCCCAGCATTTT
>14|TRBV27|TRBD1|.|TRBJ2-5
CASSKGQGSETQYF
TGTGCCAGCAGTAAAGGACAGGGTTCGGAGACCCAGTACTTC
>14|TRBV18|.|.|TRBJ1-2
CASSPPETAYGYTF
TGTGCCAGCTCACCACCCGAGACAGCCTATGGCTACACCTTC
>12|TRBV9|.|.|TRBJ1-2
CASSLANYGYTF
TGTGCCAGCAGCCTAGCTAACTATGGCTACACCTTC
>12|TRBV24-1|TRBD1|.|TRBJ2-1
CATGTGYNEQFF
TGTGCCACTGGGACAGGCTACAATGAGCAGTTCTTC
>16|TRBV4-1|.|.|TRBJ1-4
CASSQIGVAHNEKLFF
TGCGCCAGCAGCCAAATAGGGGTGGCCCATAATGAAAAACTGTTTTTT
>15|TRBV18|.|.|TRBJ2-7
CASSPRGTQSYEQYF
TGTGCCAGCTCACCACGGGGGACACAATCCTACGAGCAGTACTTC
>16|TRBV4-1|.|.|TRBJ2-7
CASSQDVRGGYYEQYF
TGCGCCAGCAGCCAAGACGTGAGGGGGGGGTACTACGAGCAGTACTTC
>15|TRBV5-1|TRBD1|.|TRBJ1-4
CASSDRQGGQEKLFF
TGCGCCAGCAGCGATAGACAGGGAGGACAAGAAAAACTGTTTTTT
>14|TRBV27|.|few|TRBJ2-3
CASKPTVGADTQYF
TGTGCCAGCAAGCCCACGGTGGGTGCCGATACGCAGTATTTT
>13|TRBV6-1|.|.|TRBJ1-5
CASTETSNQPQHF
TGTGCCAGCACTGAAACAAGCAATCAGCCCCAGCATTTT
>13|TRBV5-1|TRBD1|.|TRBJ1-2
CASSFGTGLGYTF
TGCGCCAGCAGCTTCGGGACAGGGTTAGGCTACACCTTC
>11|TRBV30|.|.|TRBJ2-5
CAWDSQETQYF
TGTGCCTGGGACAGCCAAGAGACCCAGTACTTC
>14|TRBV6-5|TRBD1|.|TRBJ2-7
CASSSGQGTYEQYF
TGTGCCAGCAGTTCGGGACAGGGCACCTACGAGCAGTACTTC
>16|TRBV15|TRBD2|once|TRBJ2-1
CATSRDLGLARHEQFF
TGTGCCACCAGCAGAGACCTGGGACTAGCGAGACATGAGCAGTTCTTC
>14|TRBV18|.|.|TRBJ1-2
CASSPPGGAYGYTF
TGTGCCAGCTCACCCCCGGGAGGTGCCTATGGCTACACCTTC
>18|TRBV5-8|.|.|TRBJ2-1
CASSFAAHRALSYNEQFF
TGTGCCAGCAGCTTCGCAGCCCACAGGGCCCTCTCCTACAATGAGCAGTTCTTC
>16|TRBV5-4|TRBD2|once|TRBJ2-7
CASSLGTSQVVYEQYF
TGTGCCAGCAGCTTAGGGACTAGTCAGGTGGTGTACGAGCAGTACTTC
>18|TRBV6-2/TRBV6-3|.|.|TRBJ2-7
CASSLPTNLVLKGYEQYF
TGTGCCAGCAGTTTACCCACAAACCTGGTTCTGAAGGGGTACGAGCAGTACTTC
>14|TRBV3-1/TRBV3-2|.|.|TRBJ1-5
CASSQAGSVQPQHF
TGTGCCAGCAGCCAAGCAGGCTCGGTTCAGCCCCAGCATTTT
>12|TRBV18|.|.|TRBJ2-5
CASLASEETQYF
TGTGCCAGCCTCGCGTCGGAAGAGACCCAGTACTTC
>16|TRBV3-1/TRBV3-2|TRBD1|.|TRBJ2-2
CASSQAGITGAGELFF
TGTGCCAGCAGCCAAGCGGGAATAACAGGGGCCGGGGAGCTGTTTTTT
>11|TRBV7-9|.|.|TRBJ2-7
CASSFTYEQYF
TGTGCCAGCAGCTTCACCTACGAGCAGTACTTC
>11|TRBV2|.|.|TRBJ2-5
CASREVETQYF
TGTGCCAGCAGGGAGGTTGAGACCCAGTACTTC
>14|TRBV2|TRBD1|.|TRBJ1-1
CASVITGVGTEAFF
TGTGCCAGCGTCATTACAGGGGTGGGCACTGAAGCTTTCTTT
>13|TRBV20-1|.|once|TRBJ2-7
CSASPGPSYEQYF
TGCAGTGCTAGTCCGGGACCCAGCTACGAGCAGTACTTC
>14|TRBV5-1|.|.|TRBJ1-1
CASSLDGQDTEAFF
TGCGCCAGCAGCTTGGATGGGCAGGACACTGAAGCTTTCTTT
>17|TRBV6-2/TRBV6-3|TRBD2|.|TRBJ2-1
CASSFHRLAGNYNEQFF
TGTGCCAGCAGTTTCCACCGACTAGCGGGGAACTACAATGAGCAGTTCTTC
>17|TRBV4-1|.|.|TRBJ1-2
CASSQGPHLGGNYGYTF
TGCGCCAGCAGCCAAGGGCCCCATTTGGGGGGGAACTATGGCTACACCTTC
>15|TRBV4-3|TRBD1|.|TRBJ2-7
CASSQTDRGGLEQYF
TGCGCCAGCAGCCAAACAGACCGAGGGGGCCTCGAGCAGTACTTC
>14|TRBV7-6|TRBD2|.|TRBJ2-3
CASSLGAGVDTQYF
TGTGCCAGCAGCTTAGGAGCGGGGGTTGATACGCAGTATTTT
>14|TRBV6-6|TRBD1|.|TRBJ2-3
CASSPPGQGDTQYF
TGTGCCAGCAGCCCACCAGGACAGGGAGATACGCAGTATTTT
>15|TRBV4-3|.|.|TRBJ2-2
CASSQGLEEPGELFF
TGCGCCAGCAGCCAAGGACTAGAGGAACCCGGGGAGCTGTTTTTT
>13|TRBV27|.|.|TRBJ1-3
CASSLRGGNTIYF
TGTGCCAGCAGTTTAAGGGGGGGAAACACCATATATTTT
>13|TRBV7-9|.|.|TRBJ1-2
CASRKEGGDGYTF
TGTGCCAGCAGGAAAGAGGGGGGAGATGGCTACACCTTC
>14|TRBV6-6|.|.|TRBJ1-5
CASSEDFSNQPQHF
TGTGCCAGCAGTGAGGATTTTAGCAATCAGCCCCAGCATTTT
>17|TRBV19|TRBD2|.|TRBJ2-1
CASSQLAGASYDNEQFF
TGTGCCAGTAGTCAGCTAGCGGGGGCCTCATACGACAATGAGCAGTTCTTC
>15|TRBV4-1|TRBD1|.|TRBJ2-7
CASSQQQGFYYEQYF
TGCGCCAGCAGCCAACAACAGGGGTTTTACTACGAGCAGTACTTC
>16|TRBV9|TRBD2|.|TRBJ2-1
CASSVGDSGGAGEQFF
TGTGCCAGCAGCGTAGGTGATAGCGGGGGGGCCGGTGAGCAGTTCTTC
>15|TRBV6-5|.|once|TRBJ1-2
CASSYSIGGGYGYTF
TGTGCCAGCAGTTACTCAATCGGGGGGGGCTATGGCTACACCTTC
>13|TRBV30|TRBD1|once|TRBJ2-1
CAWGGTGWSEQFF
TGTGCCTGGGGGGGGACAGGGTGGAGTGAGCAGTTCTTC
>15|TRBV5-1|.|.|TRBJ1-1
CASSLNPGGGSEAFF
TGCGCCAGCAGCTTGAATCCGGGGGGAGGGAGTGAAGCTTTCTTT
>15|TRBV5-1|.|.|TRBJ1-5
CASSLESGRNQPQHF
TGCGCCAGCAGCTTGGAGTCCGGGCGAAATCAGCCCCAGCATTTT
>19|TRBV5-5|TRBD2|.|TRBJ2-3
CASSFGLAGGLYSTDTQYF
TGTGCCAGCAGCTTTGGACTAGCGGGGGGGCTGTATAGCACAGATACGCAGTATTTT
>12|TRBV30|.|.|TRBJ2-5
CAWSALGETQYF
TGTGCCTGGTCAGCTCTAGGAGAGACCCAGTACTTC
>13|TRBV3-1/TRBV3-2|.|.|TRBJ2-5
CASSQVPQETQYF
TGTGCCAGCAGCCAAGTCCCCCAAGAGACCCAGTACTTC
>14|TRBV29-1|TRBD2|.|TRBJ2-7
CSVALAAQVYEQYF
TGCAGCGTCGCACTAGCGGCACAAGTCTACGAGCAGTACTTC
>14|TRBV5-1|TRBD1|.|TRBJ1-2
CASSPGQGNYGYTF
TGCGCCAGCAGCCCGGGACAGGGGAACTATGGCTACACCTTC
>12|TRBV30|.|.|TRBJ1-1
CAWTIGATEAFF
TGTGCCTGGACTATAGGGGCCACTGAAGCTTTCTTT
>14|TRBV7-9|.|.|TRBJ1-1
CAIRAGTANTEAFF
TGTGCCATCCGCGCCGGGACGGCCAACACTGAAGCTTTCTTT
>13|TRBV2|.|.|TRBJ1-3
CASRQDSGNTIYF
TGTGCCAGCAGACAGGACTCTGGAAACACCATATATTTT
>13|TRBV14|TRBD1|.|TRBJ1-2
CASSLIDREGYTF
TGTGCCAGCAGCCTTATCGACAGGGAAGGCTACACCTTC
>14|TRBV4-1|.|.|TRBJ2-1
CASSQGREGDEQFF
TGCGCCAGCAGCCAAGGACGGGAAGGGGATGAGCAGTTCTTC
>15|TRBV18|.|.|TRBJ1-1
CASSVGRVGITEAFF
TGTGCCAGCTCCGTAGGCAGGGTTGGAATCACTGAAGCTTTCTTT
>15|TRBV6-2/TRBV6-3|TRBD2|.|TRBJ2-7
CASTPLGAGRYEQYF
TGTGCCAGCACCCCGTTGGGAGCGGGGAGGTACGAGCAGTACTTC
>15|TRBV4-2|.|once|TRBJ2-3
CASSLHLERTDTQYF
TGTGCCAGCAGCCTCCATCTAGAGCGCACAGATACGCAGTATTTT